This T cell receptor (beta chain) derives from a study of T cells in Graves' hyperthyroidism and ophthalmopathy. Researchers took RNA transcripts and amplified the TCR beta CDR3 regions from them. During a first-round RT-PCR of the TCR CDR3, the HTBI primer set was used. A single record per CDR3 protein comes from TCRdb applying MiXCR to the multiplex PCR reads. The sample has about 690,000 distinct CDR3 sequences; 15% to 20% are singletons. CDR3 length: 11 amino acids. Looked up from germline, CDR1 is GTSNPN and CDR2 is SVGIG (reference sequence). Trimming took off 3 bases at V and 4 bases at J, with 4 bases between the two ends. This clonotype was found many times.

The sequenced sample was blood. The rearrangement links TRBV30 to TRBJ2-1; D is ambiguous. The clonotype was recovered from a man aged 50-59 years with Graves' hyperthyroidism. The CDR3 loop reads CAWREYNEQFF. DNA for the CDR3: TGTGCCTGGAGGGAGTACAATGAGCAGTTCTTC. Full variable domain (outside the CDR3, taken from reference TRBV30 and TRBJ2-1): SQTIHQWPATLVQPVGSPLSLECTVEGTSNPNLYWYRQAAGRGLQLLFYSVGIGQISSEVPQNLSASRPQDRQFILSSKKLLLSDSGFYLCAWREYNEQFFGPGTRLTVL.